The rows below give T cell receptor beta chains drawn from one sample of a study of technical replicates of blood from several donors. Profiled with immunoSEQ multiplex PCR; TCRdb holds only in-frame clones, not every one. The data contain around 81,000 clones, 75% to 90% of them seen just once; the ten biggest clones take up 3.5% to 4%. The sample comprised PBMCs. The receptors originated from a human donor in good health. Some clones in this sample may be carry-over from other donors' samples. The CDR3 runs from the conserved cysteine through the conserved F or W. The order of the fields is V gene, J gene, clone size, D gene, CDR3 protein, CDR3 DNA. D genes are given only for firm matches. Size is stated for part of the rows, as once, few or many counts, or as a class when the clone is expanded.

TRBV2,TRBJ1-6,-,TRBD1,CASREQGYNSPLHF,TGTGCCAGCAGGGAACAGGGGTACAATTCACCCCTCCACTTT
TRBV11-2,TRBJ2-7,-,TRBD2,CASSLEPPASGTSDEQYF,TGTGCCAGCAGCTTAGAGCCCCCGGCTAGCGGGACGTCTGACGAGCAGTACTTC
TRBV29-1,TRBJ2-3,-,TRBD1,CSVELGGQGSDTQYF,TGCAGCGTTGAGTTGGGGGGACAGGGCTCAGATACGCAGTATTTT
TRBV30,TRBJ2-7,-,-,CAWASLASEQYF,TGTGCCTGGGCCTCACTAGCTAGCGAGCAGTACTTC
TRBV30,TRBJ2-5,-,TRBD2,CASTPGLAGETQYF,TGTGCCTCTACACCGGGACTAGCGGGTGAGACCCAGTACTTC
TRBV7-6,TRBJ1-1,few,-,CASSLGRGDTEAFF,TGTGCCAGCAGCTTAGGACGAGGTGACACTGAAGCTTTCTTT
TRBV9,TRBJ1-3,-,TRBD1,CASSVQGTGGNTIYF,TGTGCCAGCAGCGTTCAAGGGACAGGGGGAAACACCATATATTTT
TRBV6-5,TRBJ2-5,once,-,CASSIRTAGETQYF,TGTGCCAGCAGTATTAGAACGGCAGGAGAGACCCAGTACTTC
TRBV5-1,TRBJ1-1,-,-,CASSSGRGNTEAFF,TGCGCCAGCAGCTCGGGGCGGGGGAACACTGAAGCTTTCTTT
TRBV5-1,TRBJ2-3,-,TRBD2,CASSSLIAGAYTDTQYF,TGCGCCAGCAGCTCGCTCATAGCGGGAGCTTACACAGATACGCAGTATTTT
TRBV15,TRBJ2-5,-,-,CATSRSETQYF,TGTGCCACCAGCAGGTCTGAGACCCAGTACTTC
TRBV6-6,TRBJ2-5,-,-,CASSYGFGGGETQYF,TGTGCCAGCAGTTACGGATTCGGCGGCGGAGAGACCCAGTACTTC
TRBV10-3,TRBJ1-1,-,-,CAISNQGMGTEAFF,TGTGCCATCAGCAACCAGGGTATGGGTACTGAAGCTTTCTTT
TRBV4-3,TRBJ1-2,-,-,CASSQDRRGPDYGYTF,TGCGCCAGCAGCCAAGATAGGAGGGGCCCGGACTATGGCTACACCTTC
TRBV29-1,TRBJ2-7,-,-,CSVRRGNYEQYF,TGCAGCGTTCGCAGGGGAAACTACGAGCAGTACTTC
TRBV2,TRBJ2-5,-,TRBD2,CASSEYGGARETQYF,TGTGCCAGCAGTGAATACGGGGGGGCCCGGGAGACCCAGTACTTC
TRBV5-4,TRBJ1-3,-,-,CASSSEGNTIYF,TGTGCCAGCTCGAGCGAGGGAAACACCATATATTTT
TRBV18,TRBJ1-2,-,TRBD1,CASSPGQGDSYGYTF,TGTGCCAGCTCACCCGGACAGGGGGACAGCTATGGCTACACCTTC
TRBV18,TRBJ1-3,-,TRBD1,CASSPNSYGQVANTIYF,TGTGCCAGCTCACCCAATTCTTATGGACAGGTTGCAAACACCATATATTTT
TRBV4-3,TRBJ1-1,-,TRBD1,CASSHRQGWNTEAFF,TGCGCCAGCAGCCACAGACAGGGCTGGAACACTGAAGCTTTCTTT
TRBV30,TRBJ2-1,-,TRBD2,CAWSEGLAGGNEQFF,TGTGCCTGGAGTGAGGGACTAGCGGGCGGGAATGAGCAGTTCTTC
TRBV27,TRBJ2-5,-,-,CASSSIYQETQYF,TGTGCCAGCAGTTCTATCTACCAAGAGACCCAGTACTTC
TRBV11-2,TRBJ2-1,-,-,CASSETGQSYNEQFF,TGTGCCAGCTCCGAAACTGGGCAGTCTTACAATGAGCAGTTCTTC
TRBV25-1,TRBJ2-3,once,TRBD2,CASSEYRLAGVADTQYF,TGTGCCAGCAGTGAATATAGACTAGCGGGAGTAGCAGATACGCAGTATTTT
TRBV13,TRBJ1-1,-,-,CASSFQGLATEAFF,TGTGCCAGCAGCTTTCAGGGCTTGGCCACTGAAGCTTTCTTT
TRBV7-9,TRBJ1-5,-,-,CASSAVGSGQPQHF,TGTGCCAGCAGCGCCGTTGGGAGCGGTCAGCCCCAGCATTTT
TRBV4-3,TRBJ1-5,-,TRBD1,CASSQMLTGTGNNQPQHF,TGCGCCAGCAGCCAGATGTTAACCGGGACAGGGAATAACCAGCCCCAGCATTTT
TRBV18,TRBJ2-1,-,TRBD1,CASSPGTDNEQFF,TGTGCCAGCTCACCAGGGACAGACAATGAGCAGTTCTTC
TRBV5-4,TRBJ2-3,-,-,CASSLAVRPDTQYF,TGTGCCAGCAGCTTGGCCGTCAGGCCCGATACGCAGTATTTT
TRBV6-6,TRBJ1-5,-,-,CASSYPVLKDQPQHF,TGTGCCAGCAGTTACCCGGTTCTCAAAGATCAGCCCCAGCATTTT
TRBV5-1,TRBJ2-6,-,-,CASSLAPMSGANVLTF,TGCGCCAGCAGCTTAGCCCCAATGTCCGGGGCCAACGTCCTGACTTTC
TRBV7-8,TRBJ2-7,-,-,CASSRDTDEQYF,TGTGCCAGCAGCCGCGATACCGACGAGCAGTACTTC